This T cell receptor (beta chain) stems from a study of T-cell reconstitution after alpha-beta-depleted transplantation in children. Study outcomes and limitations: Reports say that about two months after transplant, the alpha-beta T cells came out of several hundred graft clones that had expanded. One year after transplant, T-cell counts and diversity came mostly from newly produced T cells. Some patients showed high day-60 TCRbeta diversity, which derived from surviving recipient T cells and thymic progenitors.

Details on this clonotype: Antigen: not known.

The length of the CDR3 is 15 residues. V gave up 0 bases and J gave up 5 bases; unmatched junction bases: 4. Germline CDR1 is SGHDN and CDR2 is FVKESK. Unique molecular identifiers were used in preparing the TCRbeta library. TCRdb analysed the PCR reads with MiXCR anew, one entry per CDR3 protein. The repertoire holds just under 250,000 distinct CDR3 sequences, with 20% to 30% as singletons. V is TRBV14 and J is TRBJ1-2; 9 bases are shared with TRBD1. This clonotype was sampled from a girl aged 2-9 years with Fanconi anemia, due to receive a stem cell transplant. Sample: PBMCs, taken before TCRalphabeta/CD19-depleted stem cell transplant. This CDR3 is CASSQDNRGPYGYTF. CDR3 in DNA: TGTGCCAGCAGCCAAGATAACAGGGGGCCATATGGCTACACCTTC.